The present entry profiles one T cell receptor (beta chain) with its context. No antigen is known for it. This sample is part of a study of blood T cells in healthy people across ages. Regarding the study as a whole: Older age went with lower TCR beta diversity per million T cells, in a roughly linear way.

Primed by a sample-barcoded 5' primer and a J-beta primer mix, a second PCR proceeded for about 6 to 12 cycles. TCRdb analysed the 5' RACE reads with MiXCR anew, one entry per CDR3 protein. Of around 790,000 distinct CDR3 sequences in the sample, 40% to 50% were seen once. Extractions gave at least 5 micrograms of total RNA per sample. The specimen was blood. This TCR came from a man aged 55 to 70 in good health.

Written as DNA, the CDR3 is TGTGCCAGCAGCTCCGGGAGAACCCTAGCCAAAAACATTCAGTACTTC. Its translation: CASSSGRTLAKNIQYF. The rearrangement joins TRBV7-6 to TRBJ2-4; D perhaps matches TRBD2 (6 bases). V lost 4 bases and J 0 bases, leaving 13 bases between the germline ends. This CDR3 region has 16 residues. Germline values: CDR1 SGHVS, CDR2 FNYEAQ.